One sample yielded the 16 T cell receptor beta chains listed below, sequenced in a study of shared clonotypes between healthy human individuals (dated by TCRdb to the early 2020s). CD8 naive samples were obtained by positive selection for CCR7 among CD45RO-negative cells, yielding a CD45RA+CCR7+ population from which TemRA cells were excluded. Libraries were constructed by the immunoSEQ multiplex PCR assay. TCRdb obtained this table from immuneACCESS and retained in-frame rearrangements with V and J assigned. These tables miss some clones; where compared with another copy, unresolved V genes account for less than half of the shortfall, and the remainder is unexplained. The sample records about 2.1 million clones, about 94% of which are singletons. The top ten hold approximately 1.6% of the sample. Sequencing was done on a sample of naive CD8+ T cells from PBMCs. The cell subset or site tag for this specimen amounts to: CD45RA+CCR7+. These receptors were obtained from a man aged 18 to 35 in good health. Some clones in this sample may be carry-over from other donors' samples.

CDR3 nucleotides: TGTGCCAGTAGTCAGGACAGGGATTACAATGAGCAGTTCTTC. Translating gives CASSQDRDYNEQFF. J is TRBJ2-1 and V is TRBV19; 8 bases are shared with TRBD1. CDR3 length: 14 amino acids. With V trimmed by 5 bases and J by 4 bases, 4 bases remained unmatched. Germline V gene lookup returns CDR1 LNHDA and CDR2 SQIVND (reference sequence).

Notes on this clone: Other DNA sequences in this specimen translate into the identical CDR3. The rearrangement links TRBV7-9 to TRBJ2-1; the D gene is possibly TRBD1 (5 bases). Germline V gene data show CDR1 as SEHNR and CDR2 as FQNEAQ (reference sequence). V shed 5 bases and J shed 0 bases, with 11 bases lying between them. The CDR3 loop spans 15 amino acids. The CDR3, as DNA: TGTGCCAGCAGCCCTCGACAGAGCTCCTACAATGAGCAGTTCTTC. Its protein product is CASSPRQSSYNEQFF.

The rearrangement uses TRBV6-5 and TRBJ1-2; tentative D call: TRBD1 (5 bases). The CDR3 is made up of 15 amino acids. Looked up from germline, CDR1 is MNHEY and CDR2 is SVGAGI. The V and J ends lost 2 bases and 8 bases respectively, with 18 bases between them. The CDR3 sequence: CASSYLLGRIQGYTF. CDR3 bases: TGTGCCAGCAGTTACCTGTTGGGACGCATCCAGGGCTACACCTTC.

This clone has only a few counts. The chain is built from TRBV18 and TRBJ2-7; tentatively, D is TRBD1 or TRBD2 (5 bases each). The V and J ends lost 2 bases and 9 bases respectively, with 14 bases between them. The CDR3 contains 13 residues. Germline V gene data show CDR1 as KGHSH and CDR2 as LQKENI. CDR3 loop: CASSPVRGDGQYF. CDR3 coding DNA: TGTGCCAGCTCACCAGTTAGGGGAGACGGGCAGTACTTC.

The chain has TRBV6-1 and TRBJ1-4; D remains unclear. CDR1 is MNHNS and CDR2 is SASEGT in the germline V gene. V was pared by 3 bases and J by 8 bases, with 16 bases between. The CDR3 contains 15 residues. For the CDR3, the DNA is TGTGCCAGCAGTGAGGGCCCTACAAGAGGGGAAAAACTGTTTTTT. It codes for CASSEGPTRGEKLFF.

V usage is TRBV29-1 and J usage is TRBJ2-1, with 10 bases matching TRBD2. CDR1 SQVTM and CDR2 ANQGSEA come from the germline V gene. There are 13 residues in the CDR3. V was clipped by 5 bases and J by 5 bases; unmatched bases: 3. The CDR3 DNA reads as TGCAGCGTTATCCTAGCGGGGGACAATGAGCAGTTCTTC. Protein product: CSVILAGDNEQFF.

The gene calls are TRBV5-6 and TRBJ2-6; 9 bases match TRBD1. CDR3 length: 17 residues. Germline loops: CDR1 SGHDT, CDR2 YYEEEE. Trimming at V came to 5 bases and at J to 2 bases, leaving 8 bases not matched to a gene. The CDR3 sequence: CASRQGALSAGANVLTF. For the CDR3, the DNA is TGTGCCAGCAGACAGGGGGCGCTGAGTGCTGGGGCCAACGTCCTGACTTTC.

Concerning this clone: This sample includes further DNA sequences coding for the same CDR3. The gene calls are TRBV6-5 and TRBJ1-2; 7 positions agree with TRBD1. V trimming: 0 bases; J trimming: 8 bases; junction bases outside the gene matches: 6. The CDR3 contains 14 residues. Per germline, CDR1 MNHEY and CDR2 SVGAGI. Here the CDR3 DNA reads TGTGCCAGCAGTTACTCGGAGGGGGCGGGAGGCTACACCTTC. It yields the protein CASSYSEGAGGYTF.

V usage is TRBV7-2 and J usage is TRBJ2-3; perhaps TRBD1 as D (6 bases). The germline V gene encodes CDR1 SGHTA and CDR2 FQGNSA. This CDR3 has 16 amino acids. V lost 5 bases and J 1 base, leaving 16 bases between the germline ends. CDR3 DNA sequence: TGTGCCAGCAGCGATAGGACAGTCTGGGGCACAGATACGCAGTATTTT. Protein: CASSDRTVWGTDTQYF.

The J gene is TRBJ2-3, the V gene TRBV11-2; D ambiguous. Germline CDR1 SGHAT, CDR2 FQNNGV. The ends were cut back, 8 bases at V and 2 bases at J, with 17 bases in the middle. The CDR3 runs 15 residues. Written as DNA, the CDR3 is TGTGCCAGCCAACTAAAGGCGGCCTACACAGATACGCAGTATTTT. The encoded protein is CASQLKAAYTDTQYF.

V and J are TRBV14 and TRBJ2-5, with 7 bases aligning to TRBD2. Germline assignment: CDR1 SGHDN and CDR2 FVKESK. The CDR3 spans 16 residues. The junction had 8 bases not matched to a gene; V was cut back by 4 bases and J by 0 bases. CDR3 sequence: CASSRGGYPDQETQYF. The CDR3 coding sequence is TGTGCCAGCAGCCGGGGGGGATACCCTGACCAAGAGACCCAGTACTTC. Full variable domain (rest looked up from reference TRBV14 and TRBJ2-5): EAGVTQFPSHSVIEKGQTVTLRCDPISGHDNLYWYRRVMGKEIKFLLHFVKESKQDESGMPNNRFLAERTGGTYSTLKVQPAELEDSGVYFCASSRGGYPDQETQYFGPGTRLLVL.

V and J are TRBV6-5 and TRBJ2-4; D unresolved. The V gene's germline CDR1 is MNHEY and CDR2 SVGAGI. V was cut by 7 bases and J by 4 bases, with 14 bases left in between. CDR3 size: 14 residues. The CDR3 region is CASNSAFTKNIQYF. The CDR3 DNA sequence: TGTGCCAGCAACTCGGCATTCACTAAAAACATTCAGTACTTC.

This sequence joins TRBV7-3 and TRBJ1-1, with D perhaps matching TRBD1 (5 bases). Germline CDR1 reads SGHTA; CDR2 reads FQGTGA. The CDR3 length is 16 residues. V dropped 5 bases and J dropped 2 bases, with 18 bases sitting between them. The CDR3 nucleotides are TGTGCCAGCAGCCGCGTAGGGAGGGGAGAAAACACTGAAGCTTTCTTT. It specifies CASSRVGRGENTEAFF. Filled out from reference TRBV7-3 and TRBJ1-1, the complete variable domain reads GAGVSQTPSNKVTEKGKYVELRCDPISGHTALYWYRQSLGQGPEFLIYFQGTGAADDSGLPNDRFFAVRPEGSVSTLKIQRTERGDSAVYLCASSRVGRGENTEAFFGQGTRLTVV.

V is TRBV5-1 and J is TRBJ2-7; TRBD2 agrees at 13 bases. Germline V gene sequence: CDR1 SGHRS, CDR2 YFSETQ. Losses at the gene ends were 3 bases for V and 4 bases for J; bases not matched to a gene: 7. The CDR3 extends over 16 amino acids. CDR3 region: CASSSGTSGTTYEQYF. The CDR3 DNA reads TGCGCCAGCAGCTCCGGGACTAGCGGGACAACATACGAGCAGTACTTC.

CDR3 nucleotide sequence: TGCGCCAGTTCCACAGGGGGCCTGGGGTTCTATGGCTACACCTTC. It translates to CASSTGGLGFYGYTF. The rearrangement uses TRBV4-3 and TRBJ1-2, with 9 nucleotides matching TRBD1. This CDR3 is 15 amino acids long. The trim removed 9 bases at V and 4 bases at J, leaving 12 bases unmatched. Germline V gives CDR1 LGHNA, CDR2 YSLEER.

As for this clone: The same CDR3 can be traced to other DNA sequences in this sample. The V gene is TRBV5-6, the J gene TRBJ1-5; D is perhaps TRBD1 (5 bases). Between the trimmed V and J ends, which lost 0 bases and 1 base, there was a span of 8 bases. CDR1 SGHDT and CDR2 YYEEEE come from the germline V gene. The CDR3 has 15 residues. The CDR3 coding sequence is TGTGCCAGCAGCTTGGGGGGCGCGAGCAATCAGCCCCAGCATTTT. This translates into CASSLGGASNQPQHF. The whole variable domain, filled in from reference TRBV5-6 and TRBJ1-5, reads DAGVTQSPTHLIKTRGQQVTLRCSPKSGHDTVSWYQQALGQGPQFIFQYYEEEERQRGNFPDRFSGHQFPNYSSELNVNALLLGDSALYLCASSLGGASNQPQHFGDGTRLSIL.